Below, 13 T cell receptor beta chains from the same sample are listed, as sequenced in a study of control samples from healthy donors and cancer patients. Only in-frame clones appear in the TCRdb table, and some are missing; sequencing was by immunoSEQ multiplex PCR. Of about 94,000 clones in the sample, 75% to 95% are singletons; the top ten hold 3% to 4.5%. The specimen sequenced was blood. These receptors were collected from a woman aged 18-29 years in good health.

The chain combines TRBV9 with TRBJ2-1; 10 bases match TRBD2. Trimming at V came to 0 bases and at J to 7 bases, leaving 7 bases not matched to a gene. This CDR3 region has 16 residues. Germline V gene data show CDR1 as SGDLS and CDR2 as YYNGEE. The CDR3: CASSVAGAGGPNEQFF. In DNA form, the CDR3 reads TGTGCCAGCAGCGTAGCGGGAGCGGGGGGGCCTAATGAGCAGTTCTTC.

The chain couples TRBV7-2 to TRBJ2-7, with D maybe TRBD2 (6 bases). The V end was cut by 3 bases, the J end by 4 bases, with 13 bases between. The CDR3 contains 14 residues. Per the germline V gene, CDR1 is SGHTA and CDR2 is FQGNSA. CDR3 coding DNA: TGTGCCAGCAGCTTGCCGGGGGACCCATACGAGCAGTACTTC. This translates into CASSLPGDPYEQYF.

The chain has TRBV5-1 and TRBJ2-5; 12 bases match TRBD2. Germline lookup yields CDR1 SGHRS and CDR2 YFSETQ. Unmatched junction bases numbered 19, after V lost 10 bases and J lost 3 bases. The CDR3 has 18 amino acids. CDR3 nucleotides: TGCGCCTCTCGCTTGAAGGGACTAGCGGGCCCTGGGAAAGAGACCCAGTACTTC. Translation gives CASRLKGLAGPGKETQYF.

The chain carries TRBV14 and TRBJ1-2; D possibly corresponds to TRBD1 (6 bases). Germline CDR1 and CDR2: SGHDN and FVKESK. The V gene lost 4 bases and the J gene lost 2 bases, with 14 bases spanning the gap. The CDR3 covers 15 residues. CDR3 DNA sequence: TGTGCCAGCAGCCCGGACAGCCTCGCAAACTATGGCTACACCTTC. This codes for CASSPDSLANYGYTF.

J is TRBJ1-1 and V is TRBV13; D gene ambiguous. The CDR3 consists of 13 residues. Trimming took off 6 bases at V and 0 bases at J, with 8 bases between the two ends. CDR1 PRHDT and CDR2 FYEKMQ come from the germline V gene (reference sequence). The CDR3 sequence: CASSRKMNTEAFF. The CDR3 DNA is TGTGCCAGCAGTAGGAAAATGAACACTGAAGCTTTCTTT.

J is TRBJ1-3 and V is TRBV7-9; the D gene is possibly TRBD1 (5 bases). The germline V gene encodes CDR1 SEHNR and CDR2 FQNEAQ (reference sequence). V was pared by 8 bases and J by 0 bases, with 11 bases between. There are 14 residues in the CDR3. CDR3 in DNA: TGTGCCAGCGTAAGGGGCGCCTCTGGAAACACCATATATTTT. Encoded protein: CASVRGASGNTIYF.

The rearrangement joins TRBV3-1 (or the pseudogene TRBV3-2) to TRBJ2-3; 8 positions agree with TRBD2. Trimming at V came to 3 bases and at J to 2 bases, leaving 4 bases not matched to a gene. The CDR3 is 15 residues long. The germline V gene encodes CDR1 LGHDT and CDR2 YNNKEL (reference sequence). The CDR3, as DNA: TGTGCCAGCAGCCATGACGGGGGGGTCACAGATACGCAGTATTTT. This gives the protein CASSHDGGVTDTQYF.

The rearrangement joins TRBV3-1 (or the pseudogene TRBV3-2) to TRBJ2-5, with D maybe TRBD2 (6 bases). Germline CDR1 reads LGHDT; CDR2 reads YNNKEL (reference sequence). The ends were cut back, 4 bases at V and 4 bases at J, with 16 bases in the middle. The CDR3 loop spans 15 amino acids. CDR3 sequence: CASSLLRDRGETQYF. CDR3 DNA: TGTGCCAGCAGCCTCTTGCGGGATCGAGGAGAGACCCAGTACTTC.

V is TRBV27 and J is TRBJ1-1, with D hard to call. The germline CDR1 and CDR2 sequences are MNHEY and SMNVEV (reference sequence). V lost 5 bases and J lost 5, with 9 bases in between. CDR3 size: 12 residues. The CDR3 protein is CASSPPGTEAFF. DNA of the CDR3: TGTGCCAGCAGTCCTCCCGGTACTGAAGCTTTCTTT.

This chain joins TRBV7-8 and TRBJ2-1; 8 nucleotides align to TRBD2. Germline CDR1 reads SGHVS; CDR2 reads FQNEAQ. This CDR3 spans 15 amino acids. J gave up 4 bases and V 6 bases, and 8 bases lay outside the gene matches. The CDR3 sequence is CASRGGAGAYNEQFF. The DNA for the CDR3 is TGTGCCAGCAGGGGGGGAGCGGGAGCGTACAATGAGCAGTTCTTC.

The chain has TRBV27 and TRBJ1-2, with D possibly being TRBD1 (5 bases). V dropped 3 bases and J dropped 4 bases, with 12 bases sitting between them. The germline V gene has CDR1 MNHEY and CDR2 SMNVEV (reference sequence). CDR3 size: 14 residues. CDR3 sequence: CASSFGRGIYGYTF. The CDR3 coding sequence is TGTGCCAGCAGTTTCGGCCGGGGGATCTATGGCTACACCTTC.

This chain links TRBV3-1 (or the pseudogene TRBV3-2) with TRBJ1-2; no firm D call. The germline V gene encodes CDR1 LGHDT and CDR2 YNNKEL (reference sequence). V shed 2 bases and J shed 8 bases, with 9 bases lying between them. The CDR3 is 12 amino acids. The CDR3, as DNA: TGTGCCAGCAGCCAATTTGAGTCCGGCTACACCTTC. It yields the protein CASSQFESGYTF.

The chain is built from TRBV27 and TRBJ1-5; a weak D match, TRBD1 (5 bases). The ends were cut back, 5 bases at V and 1 base at J, with 18 bases in the middle. The germline V gene encodes CDR1 MNHEY and CDR2 SMNVEV (reference sequence). This CDR3 is 17 amino acids long. The CDR3 DNA reads as TGTGCCAGCAGTCTTTATTCTTTGGGACCGAGCAATCAGCCCCAGCATTTT. Translated: CASSLYSLGPSNQPQHF.